This T cell receptor (beta chain) comes out of a study of chemoradiotherapy in HPV16-positive cancers. TCRdb's copy holds only in-frame clones and misses some; the assay was immunoSEQ multiplex PCR. The sample carries about 300 clones, around 83% recorded once. Over chemoradiotherapy, repertoires were sampled more than once. The clonotype originates from a human donor with HPV-associated anogenital cancer. The input for sequencing was tumor tissue, taken from a patient who underwent chemoradiotherapy.

The CDR3, as DNA: TGTGCCAGCAGTGAAGCGGCGGGGGGGCAAGAGACCCAGTACTTC. Protein: CASSEAAGGQETQYF. The V and J genes are TRBV6-1 and TRBJ2-5; 9 bases agree with TRBD2. The CDR3 consists of 15 residues. CDR1 MNHNS and CDR2 SASEGT come from the germline V gene. J lost 2 bases, V lost 0 bases, and 1 base had no gene match.